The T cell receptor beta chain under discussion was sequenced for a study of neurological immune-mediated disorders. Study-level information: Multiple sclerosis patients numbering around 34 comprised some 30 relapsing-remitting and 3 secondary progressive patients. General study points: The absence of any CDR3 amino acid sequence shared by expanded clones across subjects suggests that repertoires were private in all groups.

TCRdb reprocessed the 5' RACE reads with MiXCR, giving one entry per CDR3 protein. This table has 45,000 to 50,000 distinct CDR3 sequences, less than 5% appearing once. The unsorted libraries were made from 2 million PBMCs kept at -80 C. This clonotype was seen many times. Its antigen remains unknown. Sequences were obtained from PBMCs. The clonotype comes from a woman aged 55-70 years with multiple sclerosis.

The CDR3 nucleotides read TGCAGTGCTCGAACGGGGAGCCTTTACAATGAGCAGTTCTTC. Translated, it gives CSARTGSLYNEQFF. This chain uses TRBV20-1 with TRBJ2-1; tentative D call: TRBD2 (5 bases). Looked up from germline, CDR1 is DFQATT and CDR2 is SNEGSKA (reference sequence). Trimming took 5 bases from V and 4 from J, leaving 15 bases between them. The CDR3 consists of 14 residues.